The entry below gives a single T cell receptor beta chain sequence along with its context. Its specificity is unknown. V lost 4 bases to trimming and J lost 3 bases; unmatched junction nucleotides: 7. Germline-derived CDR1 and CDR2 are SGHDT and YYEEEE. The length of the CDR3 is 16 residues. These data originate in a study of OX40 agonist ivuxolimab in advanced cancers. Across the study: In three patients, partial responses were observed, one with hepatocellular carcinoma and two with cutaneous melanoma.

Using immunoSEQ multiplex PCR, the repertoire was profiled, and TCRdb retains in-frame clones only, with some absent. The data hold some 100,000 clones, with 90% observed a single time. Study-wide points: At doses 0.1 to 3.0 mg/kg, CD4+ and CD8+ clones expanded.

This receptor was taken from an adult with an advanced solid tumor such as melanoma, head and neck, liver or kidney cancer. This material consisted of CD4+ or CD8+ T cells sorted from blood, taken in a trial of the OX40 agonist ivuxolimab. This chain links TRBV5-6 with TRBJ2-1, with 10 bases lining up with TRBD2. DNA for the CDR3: TGTGCCAGCAGCCTCGGACTAGCGGCGATCTACAATGAGCAGTTCTTC. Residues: CASSLGLAAIYNEQFF.